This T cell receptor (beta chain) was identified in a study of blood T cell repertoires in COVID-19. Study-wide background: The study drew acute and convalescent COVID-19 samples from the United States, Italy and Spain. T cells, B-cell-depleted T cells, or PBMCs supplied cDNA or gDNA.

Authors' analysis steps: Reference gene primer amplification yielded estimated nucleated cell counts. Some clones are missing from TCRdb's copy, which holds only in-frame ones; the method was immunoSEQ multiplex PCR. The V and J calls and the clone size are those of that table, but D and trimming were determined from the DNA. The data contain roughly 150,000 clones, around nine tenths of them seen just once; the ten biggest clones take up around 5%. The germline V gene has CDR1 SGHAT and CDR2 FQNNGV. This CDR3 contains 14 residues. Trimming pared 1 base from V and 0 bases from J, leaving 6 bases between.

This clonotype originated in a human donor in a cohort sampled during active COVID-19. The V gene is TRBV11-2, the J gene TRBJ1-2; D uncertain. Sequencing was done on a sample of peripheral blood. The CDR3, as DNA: TGTGCCAGCAGCTTAGTTCTCTCTAACTATGGCTACACCTTC. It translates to CASSLVLSNYGYTF.